Listed here are 24 T cell receptor beta chains from one sample, sequenced in a study of response to subunit inactivated influenza vaccine. TCRdb re-analysed the RT-PCR reads in MiXCR, keeping a single row per CDR3 protein. The data contain over 450,000 distinct CDR3 sequences, over 10% of them seen just once; the ten biggest clones take up around 13%. The specimen comprised PBMCs from blood, sampled 35 to 45 days after vaccination. The receptors were gathered from a man aged 50-59 years who received an inactivated influenza vaccine.

This chain connects TRBV12-3 or TRBV12-4 to TRBJ2-5, with TRBD2 matching over 8 bases. The CDR3 covers 15 residues. With V trimmed by 1 base and J by 5 bases, 6 bases remained unmatched. In DNA, the CDR3 is TGTGCCAGCAGTTTAGAAACGGGGGGGCACGAGACCCAGTACTTC. Protein product: CASSLETGGHETQYF.

CDR3 sequence (DNA): TGTGCCAGCAGTTTTGGACCAGGGGATTTAGCCAAAAACATTCAGTACTTC. This gives the protein CASSFGPGDLAKNIQYF. The rearrangement uses TRBV28 and TRBJ2-4; TRBD1 might be the D (6 bases). The CDR3 totals 17 residues. Between the trimmed V and J ends, which lost 3 bases and 0 bases, there was a span of 15 bases. The germline V gene has CDR1 MDHEN and CDR2 SYDVKM.

The chain links TRBV4-1 to TRBJ2-2, with D possibly being TRBD1 or TRBD2 (5 bases each). The V end lost 1 base, the J end lost 4 bases, and 16 bases lay between the germline ends. The CDR3 has 17 residues. Germline V lookup: CDR1 MGHRA, CDR2 YSYEKL. CDR3 in DNA: TGCGCCAGCAGCCAAGCAGAAAAGTATGGGGGCACCGGGGAGCTGTTTTTT. Protein: CASSQAEKYGGTGELFF.

The V and J genes are TRBV7-2 and TRBJ2-1; 9 bases line up with TRBD2. After removal of 1 base from V and 7 bases from J, the junction contained 8 bases not matched to a gene. This CDR3 is built from 16 residues. CDR1 is SGHTA, CDR2 FQGNSA, per germline. CDR3: CASSLVGGGAINEQFF. CDR3 nucleotide sequence: TGTGCCAGCAGCTTAGTAGGCGGGGGGGCTATAAATGAGCAGTTCTTC.

This clonotype occurred a few times. V and J are TRBV24-1 and TRBJ2-1; 10 bases are a match to TRBD2. Germline V lookup: CDR1 KGHDR, CDR2 SFDVKD. Trimming removed 4 bases from V and 2 bases from J; junction bases left unmatched: 4. This CDR3 has 16 residues. The CDR3 nucleotides are TGTGCCACCAGTGACTCACTAGCGGGGACCTACAATGAGCAGTTCTTC. Translating it yields CATSDSLAGTYNEQFF.

In its sample, this clonotype was seen many times. This rearrangement joins TRBV20-1 to TRBJ1-5, with no clear D. The CDR3 runs 12 residues. Trimming stripped 2 bases from V and 2 bases from J, with 4 bases between. Germline loops: CDR1 DFQATT, CDR2 SNEGSKA (reference sequence). CDR3: CSARSGNQPQHF. The CDR3 DNA follows: TGCAGTGCTAGATCCGGCAATCAGCCCCAGCATTTT.

This clonotype has ten or more counts. The chain is built from TRBV12-3 or TRBV12-4 and TRBJ2-2, with a tentative D call TRBD1 (6 bases). Trimming removed 6 bases from V and 5 bases from J, with 16 bases in between. The CDR3 contains 15 residues. CDR3 DNA: TGTGCCAGCAGCTACCTGGGCAGGGGAACCGGGGAGCTGTTTTTT. Translating gives CASSYLGRGTGELFF.

This clonotype has more than one count but fewer than ten. This rearrangement joins TRBV29-1 to TRBJ1-2, with TRBD1 matching 7 bases. The germline V gene encodes CDR1 SQVTM and CDR2 ANQGSEA. This CDR3 is 12 amino acids long. Trimming cost V 7 bases and J 8 bases; bases outside gene matches: 10. CDR3 protein: CSATGTALGYTF. The CDR3 DNA is TGCAGCGCCACCGGGACAGCTCTCGGCTACACCTTC.

At least ten counts were recorded for this clonotype. The V gene is TRBV15, the J gene TRBJ1-4; D gene uncertain. The V gene's germline CDR1 is LNHNV and CDR2 YYDKDF (reference sequence). V was pared by 3 bases and J by 4 bases, with 12 bases between. This CDR3 has 15 residues. CDR3 nucleotides: TGTGCCACCAGCAGGGACGGAGCTCTTAATGAAAAACTGTTTTTT. Translation gives CATSRDGALNEKLFF. Looking up the rest from reference TRBV15 and TRBJ1-4 gives the full variable domain: DAMVIQNPRYQVTQFGKPVTLSCSQTLNHNVMYWYQQKSSQAPKLLFHYYDKDFNNEADTPDNFQSRRPNTSFCFLDIRSPGLGDTAMYLCATSRDGALNEKLFFGSGTQLSVL.

This clonotype appeared a few times. The chain joins TRBV7-2 to TRBJ1-2; D is uncertain. Trimming left V 2 bases short and J 4 bases short, with 8 bases between. CDR1 is SGHTA, CDR2 FQGNSA, per germline. CDR3 length: 13 amino acids. CDR3 sequence: CASSLRASYGYTF. The CDR3, as DNA: TGTGCCAGCAGCTTAAGGGCAAGCTATGGCTACACCTTC.

This clonotype was seen a few times. The chain combines TRBV10-3 with TRBJ1-3, with D possibly being TRBD1 (5 bases). CDR1 is ENHRY and CDR2 is SYGVKD in the germline V gene. CDR3 length: 13 residues. Deletions cut 6 bases from V and 4 bases from J, with 10 bases between. CDR3 loop: CAISLDIGNTIYF. The DNA of the CDR3 is TGTGCCATCAGCCTGGACATCGGAAACACCATATATTTT.

The V and J genes are TRBV24-1 and TRBJ2-5; D not certain. V was trimmed by 6 bases and J by 7 bases, leaving 11 bases between them. The CDR3 loop spans 12 amino acids. Germline lookup yields CDR1 KGHDR and CDR2 SFDVKD. CDR3 nucleotide sequence: TGTGCCACCAGTAGAGAGTCAGGGACCCAGTACTTC. Its protein product is CATSRESGTQYF.

The rearrangement joins TRBV20-1 to TRBJ2-7, with 10 bases matching TRBD1. There are 13 residues in the CDR3. Germline lookup yields CDR1 DFQATT and CDR2 SNEGSKA (reference sequence). The chain's CDR3 is CSAPGQGLYEQYF. The CDR3 DNA follows: TGCAGCGCTCCGGGACAGGGGCTCTACGAGCAGTACTTC.

This clonotype was seen more than once but under ten times. The chain joins TRBV29-1 to TRBJ1-2, with no clear D. The germline V and J ends were trimmed by 4 bases and 6 bases, with 15 bases remaining between them. CDR1 and CDR2 (germline): SQVTM, ANQGSEA. The CDR3 covers 13 residues. CDR3 DNA sequence: TGCAGCGTTGGGAACGGCCAAGGCCATGGCTACACCTTC. Its translation: CSVGNGQGHGYTF.

This clonotype has just a few counts. This chain joins TRBV6-1 and TRBJ2-3; D might be TRBD1 (7 bases). V shed 7 bases and J shed 5 bases, with 19 bases lying between them. The CDR3 contains 15 residues. Per germline, CDR1 MNHNS and CDR2 SASEGT. Written as DNA, the CDR3 is TGTGCCAGCAAAGAAACCCCAGGGGGGATAGATACGCAGTATTTT. Protein product: CASKETPGGIDTQYF.

The CDR3 is CSARGQGGNSGNTIYF. CDR3 DNA sequence: TGCAGTGCTAGGGGGCAGGGAGGGAACTCTGGAAACACCATATATTTT. The V call is TRBV20-1, the J call TRBJ1-3; D is perhaps TRBD1 (5 bases). With 3 bases removed from V and 0 bases from J, the gap between germline ends came to 15 bases. CDR1 DFQATT and CDR2 SNEGSKA come from the germline V gene (reference sequence). CDR3 length: 16 amino acids.

A note on this clonotype: The CDR3 end shows no conserved phenylalanine or tryptophan, and so a read error is likely. V and J are TRBV20-1 and TRBJ2-3, with 11 bases identical to TRBD2. The CDR3 has 15 amino acids. The V gene's germline CDR1 is DFQATT and CDR2 SNEGSKA (reference sequence). V gave up 4 bases and J gave up 4 bases; unmatched junction bases: 7. Here the CDR3 DNA reads TGCAGTGCTACCTTAGCGGGAGGGGTGCCAGATACGCAGTATTTA. Encoded protein: CSATLAGGVPDTQYL.

The rearrangement joins TRBV6-1 to TRBJ2-2; D remains unclear. This CDR3 region has 13 residues. The V and J ends lost 7 bases and 6 bases respectively, with 12 bases between them. Germline V gene data show CDR1 as MNHNS and CDR2 as SASEGT. The CDR3, as DNA: TGTGCCAGCAACCCACGAGGCTCCGGGGAGCTGTTTTTT. Translating gives CASNPRGSGELFF.

The chain joins TRBV5-1 to TRBJ2-5; 8 nucleotides align to TRBD1. V lost 0 bases and J lost 5; bases outside the gene matches: 12. Looked up from germline, CDR1 is SGHRS and CDR2 is YFSETQ. CDR3 length equals 17 residues. The CDR3 here is CASSLGQVPGGRETQYF. The CDR3 coding sequence is TGCGCCAGCAGCTTGGGTCAGGTCCCAGGGGGCCGGGAGACCCAGTACTTC.

This clonotype occurred a few times. V is TRBV7-2 and J is TRBJ2-7; no clear D. In germline, CDR1 is SGHTA, CDR2 FQGNSA. Trimming took 6 bases from V and 4 from J, leaving 10 bases between them. This CDR3 contains 12 residues. DNA for the CDR3: TGTGCCAGCAGTAAGGGTGTATACGAGCAGTACTTC. This gives the protein CASSKGVYEQYF.

This chain uses TRBV20-1 with TRBJ1-6; the D gene is possibly TRBD1 (5 bases). This CDR3 spans 15 amino acids. Trimming removed 7 bases at V and 0 bases at J, with 13 bases between. The V gene's germline CDR1 is DFQATT and CDR2 SNEGSKA (reference sequence). Written as DNA, the CDR3 is TGCAGTGGTATGGGGGGAGGCTCCTATAATTCACCCCTCCACTTT. Translated, it gives CSGMGGGSYNSPLHF.

This clonotype was seen repeatedly, ten times or more. The J gene is TRBJ2-5, the V gene TRBV12-3 or TRBV12-4; D may match TRBD1 or TRBD2 (5 bases each). CDR3 length equals 14 residues. The ends were cut back, 2 bases at V and 4 bases at J, with 11 bases in the middle. Written as DNA, the CDR3 is TGTGCCAGCAGTTTATGGGGGTCGGGAGAGACCCAGTACTTC. Translating it yields CASSLWGSGETQYF.

This clonotype occurred many times. The J gene is TRBJ2-1, the V gene TRBV18, with 7 bases matching TRBD2. The CDR3 is 14 residues long. V lost 6 bases, J lost 3 bases, and 5 bases stayed unmatched. Per germline, CDR1 KGHSH and CDR2 LQKENI. CDR3 coding DNA: TGTGCCAGCTCCCAGACTAGCAGCTACAATGAGCAGTTCTTC. It encodes CASSQTSSYNEQFF.

The rearrangement uses TRBV18 and TRBJ1-1; 9 bases agree with TRBD1. CDR1 is KGHSH, CDR2 LQKENI, per germline. V shed 6 bases, J shed 11 bases, and the junction held 7 bases outside the gene matches. The CDR3 spans 12 residues. CDR3 region: CASSQGTGYAFF. The DNA for the CDR3 is TGTGCCAGCTCCCAAGGGACAGGGTACGCTTTCTTT.